This T cell receptor (beta chain) was captured in a study of tumor-infiltrating lymphocytes in primary liver carcinoma (TCRdb year 2017). The study in broad terms: Of the five patients, three men and two women aged 30 to 69 years, four had hepatocellular carcinoma and one had combined HCC and intrahepatic cholangiocarcinoma. Roughly 3.5 to 8 million productive TCRbeta reads were obtained per sample, and no significant difference in read depth was found between tissue types. A total of roughly 35 specimens from 5 patients went through TCRbeta repertoire sequencing, namely 25 tumor regions, 5 adjacent noncancerous liver tissues and 5 peripheral blood samples. For each liver tumor, the study sampled five regions along with adjacent normal tissue and blood, and applied TCRbeta repertoire sequencing, expression microarrays and whole-exome sequencing. Tumors of the five patients were stage T1-T3 N0M0 with maximum diameters of about 4 to 10 cm. High reproducibility was observed for the technical replicate repertoires, with mean shared-clone rates approximately 0.92 and correlation coefficients above 0.98. To link TCRbeta repertoire diversity to the local molecular phenotype, the 20 to 25 tumor region samples were profiled with Agilent mRNA microarrays.

TCRbeta-specific cDNA was reverse-transcribed from about 500 ng total RNA using a constant-region primer and ProtoScript II reverse transcriptase. Three nested multiplex PCR rounds, following a slightly modified ARM-PCR procedure, were used to build the TCRbeta libraries. Each of the first two PCR rounds ran for approximately 9 cycles and used multiplex TRBV1-TRBV30 forward primers together with a Cbeta reverse primer. A final 25-cycle PCR with Deep VentR polymerase added sample barcodes and Illumina adapters. Before sequencing, amplicons of 200-500 bp were gel-purified using a QIAquick gel extraction kit. The TCRbeta amplicons were sequenced with 250-bp paired-end reads on an Illumina HiSeq 2500. Turning to the authors' computational methods: To recover full CDR3 sequences, reads were quality-trimmed using Trimmomatic v0.33 and paired reads were then merged using FLASH v1.2.11. V, D and J germline segments were assigned to the rearranged TCRbeta sequences by MiGEC v1.2.1b. Clonotype statistics and Shannon-Wiener diversity indices were computed with VDJtools v1.0.0. To reduce sampling bias, subsequent analyses other than the diversity analysis used only the 250 most abundant clonotypes in each sample. The public sequencing data were trimmed at Q25 with fastp and processed into clonotypes with MiXCR by TCRdb, which kept only in-frame beta chains. Rows are unified per CDR3 protein, each entry keeping the most common DNA and genes. TCRdb's processing, not the study's, gives the V and J calls here. For this sample the table gives approximately 37,000 distinct CDR3 sequences, of which roughly 74% were detected only once. Together, the top ten hold roughly 15% of the sample.

Without any cell sorting, total RNA and DNA were co-extracted from around 18-30 mg of bulk tissue using the AllPrep DNA/RNA mini kit. Surgical resection was performed in China between 2015 and March 2016 on about five patients with histopathologically diagnosed primary liver carcinoma. Chronic HBV infection was present in the patients, and the patients were treatment-naive at sampling. Each tumor was sampled at five spatially separated regions: the tumor centre plus the superior, inferior, left-lateral and right-lateral poles. Histology showed that every tumor sample contained more than 80% viable tumor cells. Each fresh piece of tumor and adjacent tissue was cut in two, with one half stored in RNAlater at -80 degrees C and the other half sent for histology. The CDR3 spans 13 residues, from the cysteine through the phenylalanine. Kept here is only the CDR3 DNA, which spans 39 bases and is read in frame from base 1. Here V drops 4 bases and J drops 10 bases, and the junction holds 10 bases not matched to any gene. The CDR1 and CDR2 encoded by the germline V gene (reference sequence) are SEHNR and FQNEAQ.

On this clonotype itself: What this receptor recognizes is not known. Base qualities are not provided; no much larger clone lies one nucleotide away.

General findings and caveats noted by the study authors: Comparison of CD4+ and CD8+ T cell repertoires was precluded by the use of bulk unsorted samples. Compared with blood, tumors had a significantly larger share of the repertoire taken up by the top 250 clones (p = 0.039). With just 4 to 6 patients in the study, the authors point out that the findings should be validated in a larger study. Just about 7.5-24% of top clones turned up in all five regions of a tumor, which suggests spatial heterogeneity among tumor-infiltrating T cells. Repertoire overlap was found to be higher between tumor regions (mean around 35%) than between tumor-adjacent (roughly 17%) or tumor-blood (around 15%) pairs, consistent with antigen-driven expansion. Because only the TCR beta chain was sequenced and unpaired alpha chains were not captured, true repertoire diversity is likely underestimated.

The sample comprised liver tumor tissue from sampling region 4. Read against the paper, the sample's cell subset or site label means: tumor region T4, right-lateral pole. This sequence was found in a man aged 35 to 55 with primary liver carcinoma and hepatitis B virus infection. The receptor chain draws on TRBV7-9 and TRBJ2-7; 7 central bases correspond to TRBD1. The DNA sequence is as follows: TGTGCCAGCAGCTCGGGGACAGCCGGCGATCAGTACTTC. Protein translation: CASSSGTAGDQYF.